This paragraph covers one T cell receptor (beta chain) sequence. The data were obtained in a study of control samples from healthy donors and cancer patients. Assay: immunoSEQ multiplex PCR; the TCRdb copy retains only in-frame clones and omits some. The table lists 150,000 to 200,000 clones, roughly nine tenths of them singletons. The source of this sequence is a man aged 30 to 45 in good health. Sequencing was performed on blood.

The CDR3 here is CASSPPGGGGSSREQYF. The CDR3 DNA is TGTGCCAGCTCACCACCTGGCGGCGGGGGGTCCTCTCGGGAGCAGTACTTC. J is TRBJ2-7 and V is TRBV18; 8 positions agree with TRBD2. Germline V lookup: CDR1 KGHSH, CDR2 LQKENI. There are 17 residues in the CDR3. Trimming at V came to 0 bases and at J to 7 bases, leaving 14 bases not matched to a gene.